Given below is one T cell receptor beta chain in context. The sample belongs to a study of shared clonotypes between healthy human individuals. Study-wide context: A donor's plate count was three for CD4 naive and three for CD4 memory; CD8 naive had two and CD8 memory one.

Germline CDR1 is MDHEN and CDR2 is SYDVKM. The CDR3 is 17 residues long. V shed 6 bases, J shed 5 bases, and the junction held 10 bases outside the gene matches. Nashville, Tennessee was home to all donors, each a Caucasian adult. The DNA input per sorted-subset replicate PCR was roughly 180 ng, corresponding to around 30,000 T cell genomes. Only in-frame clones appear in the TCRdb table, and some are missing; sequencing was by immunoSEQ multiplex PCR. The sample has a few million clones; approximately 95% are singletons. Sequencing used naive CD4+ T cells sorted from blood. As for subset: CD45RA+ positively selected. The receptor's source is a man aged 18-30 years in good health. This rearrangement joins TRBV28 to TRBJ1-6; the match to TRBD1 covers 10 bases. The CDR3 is CASSPAIGQGDNSPLHF. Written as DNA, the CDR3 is TGTGCCAGCAGCCCCGCTATCGGACAGGGGGATAATTCACCCCTCCACTTT.